Detailed here is one T cell receptor beta chain. Its antigen is unidentified. This specimen belongs to a study of CXCR4 blockade with PD-1 therapy in pancreatic cancer. General study points: Survival did not correlate with tumor clonality, which averaged approximately 0.15 versus 0.05.

Sequencing was performed with immunoSEQ multiplex PCR; in TCRdb, only in-frame clones are kept and a portion is missing. The sample yields roughly 510 clones, 35% to 55% seen once. This CDR3 spans 15 amino acids. Germline V gene lookup returns CDR1 GTSNPN and CDR2 SVGIG (reference sequence). The V gene end was trimmed by 5 bases and the J gene end by 0 bases; junction bases not matched to a gene: 6. The V and J genes are TRBV30 and TRBJ2-3; 9 bases map to TRBD2. Sequenced material: tumor tissue. This TCR was recovered from a human donor with pancreatic ductal adenocarcinoma. CDR3 in amino acids: CAWGGLALSTDTQYF. The CDR3 DNA reads TGTGCCTGGGGAGGACTAGCGCTTAGCACAGATACGCAGTATTTT. The whole variable domain, filled in from reference TRBV30 and TRBJ2-3, reads SQTIHQWPATLVQPVGSPLSLECTVEGTSNPNLYWYRQAAGRGLQLLFYSVGIGQISSEVPQNLSASRPQDRQFILSSKKLLLSDSGFYLCAWGGLALSTDTQYFGPGTRLTVL.